A selection of T cell receptor beta chains follows, all from one sample in a study of blood T cell repertoires in COVID-19. Here immunoSEQ multiplex PCR was the method, and the copy in TCRdb shows in-frame clones only, minus some. This sample has more than 200,000 clones, with about 90% found just once. The sequencing sample was made of peripheral blood. The receptors were gathered from a man in his late teens or twenties with active or convalescent COVID-19. The CDR3 runs from the conserved cysteine through the conserved F or W. D genes are given only for firm matches. Clone size is stated in some rows and not others, as once, few, many or a class when expanded.

v_call	clone_size	j_call	d_call	cdr3_aa
TRBV15	NA	TRBJ2-1	TRBD2	CATSRDIRRGGNNEQFF
TRBV7-9	NA	TRBJ1-5	NA	CASSDQTDYQPQHF
TRBV2	NA	TRBJ1-1	NA	CASIRSGVSEAFF
TRBV3-1/TRBV3-2	NA	TRBJ1-1	NA	CASTRTNMNTEAFF
TRBV5-4	NA	TRBJ1-6	NA	CASSLGRGSNSPLHF
TRBV6-5	few	TRBJ2-2	NA	CASSYSEGAGELFF
TRBV28	NA	TRBJ2-3	TRBD2	CASSLLTSGIAVDTQYF
TRBV11-2	NA	TRBJ2-6	NA	CASSQDSSGANVLTF
TRBV28	NA	TRBJ1-5	NA	CASSLDRYQPQHF
TRBV5-1	NA	TRBJ1-2	NA	CASSLVAGAHGYTF
TRBV5-1	NA	TRBJ2-3	TRBD2	CASRLAGGTDTQYF
TRBV7-2	NA	TRBJ1-1	TRBD1	CASRITGDRELEAFF
TRBV9	NA	TRBJ1-2	NA	CASSVDGYGYTF
TRBV11-2	NA	TRBJ1-6	TRBD1	CASSLDRDNSPLHF
TRBV11-3	NA	TRBJ2-7	NA	CASSLQGDEQYF
TRBV6-5	NA	TRBJ2-7	NA	CASIPRGREAEQYF
TRBV7-7	NA	TRBJ2-1	TRBD2	CASSLGLAGGLAYNEQFF
TRBV6-5	NA	TRBJ1-6	TRBD1	CASGDRVGSPLHF
TRBV18	once	TRBJ1-2	NA	CASSPLYAAGVSLDGYTF
TRBV27	NA	TRBJ1-1	NA	CASSLLAANTEAFF
TRBV5-5	NA	TRBJ2-3	NA	CASSERWERNTDTQYF
TRBV6-4	NA	TRBJ2-2	TRBD1	CASSQGTGSNTGELFF
TRBV9	NA	TRBJ2-1	NA	CASKVGEGYNEQFF